This T cell receptor (beta chain) is from a study of glioma-infiltrating T cells after dendritic cell vaccination. Across the whole study: Samples are from glioblastoma patients in Phase I and II dendritic cell vaccine trials. Dendritic cells derived from monocytes and pulsed with autologous tumor lysate formed the vaccine. Autologous tumor lysate-pulsed dendritic cell vaccination was given between about 2002 and 2013.

Documented time point: after dendritic cell vaccination, including at tumor progression/relapse. CDR3 length equals 16 residues. V was shortened by 1 base and J by 6 bases, with 13 bases between the two germline ends. CDR1 is SGHAT and CDR2 is FQDESV in the germline V gene (reference sequence). Repertoires were generated with immunoSEQ multiplex PCR, while TCRdb's copy carries only in-frame clones and drops some. Altogether fewer than 30,000 clones are present, roughly 89% being singletons, with the ten largest covering just under 3%. This sequence was found in a human donor with glioblastoma. The sequencing here drew on blood, taken after dendritic cell vaccination. The chain combines TRBV11-1 with TRBJ1-6; possibly TRBD1 for D (5 bases). DNA of the CDR3: TGTGCCAGCAGCTTAGAGAGCGGGACCGCTAATTCACCCCTCCACTTT. Protein sequence: CASSLESGTANSPLHF.